This T cell receptor beta chain was documented in a study of Graves' ophthalmopathy and Graves' hyperthyroidism. This CDR3 comprises 13 residues. The V gene lost 1 base and the J gene lost 4 bases, with 8 bases spanning the gap. Germline CDR1 is MDHEN and CDR2 is SYDVKM. The sample holds many counts of this clonotype. Its specificity is not known. Study-level results: With just over 70% sensitivity and over 72% specificity, the model predicted ophthalmopathy progression.

TCR beta CDR3 regions were amplified from RNA transcripts. First-round RT-PCR relied on HTBI primers, and a second-round multiplex PCR came next. TCRdb independently ran MiXCR on the multiplex PCR reads; one entry per CDR3 protein. The sample yields about 170,000 distinct CDR3 sequences, approximately 38% seen once. The V and J genes are TRBV28 and TRBJ2-7; possibly TRBD2 for D (5 bases). Sequenced sample: peripheral blood. This sequence originates from a woman in her forties with Graves' ophthalmopathy. This chain's CDR3 is CASSLSGGYEQYF. Here the CDR3 DNA reads TGTGCCAGCAGTTTATCCGGCGGGTACGAGCAGTACTTC.